This entry describes one T cell receptor (beta chain). Its antigen is currently not known. No much larger clonotype is one base removed from it; base qualities were not supplied. The data belong to a study of shared clonotypes between healthy human individuals (dated by TCRdb to 2020 to 2021). Turning to the overall study: A couple of women and a few men aged 18 to 49 years were included in the cohort. Different laboratories and diverse techniques were used to prepare libraries and sequence TCR repertoires, to increase sequencing depth and limit assay-specific biases. Blood TCR repertoires of 5 or 6 healthy adults were deeply sequenced to estimate repertoire size and the extent of clonotype sharing between individuals. Leukapheresis yielded between about 0.94 and 9 billion PBMCs per donor. For each donor, CD4 naive and CD4 memory were each run on three plates, CD8 naive on two plates, and CD8 memory on one plate.

V is clipped by 0 bases and J by 0 bases, and the sequence between their germline boundaries is 5 bases long. The CDR3, cysteine through phenylalanine, is 14 amino acids long. Of the read, only the CDR3 DNA is kept; its 42 bases are in frame from base 1. The germline V gene yields KGHSH for CDR1 and LQKENI for CDR2. Results the study describes overall, beyond this receptor: The small number of donors limited the genetic and exposure-history diversity represented. Pairwise subsampling led to the expectation that sequencing depth would affect the degree of clonotype sharing among donors. Sharing across several donors was observed for roughly 5.4% of naive CD4, about 4% of naive CD8, over 2% of memory CD4, and about 0.4% of memory CD8 clonotypes. Naive subsets generally had larger estimated clonotype richness than memory subsets. Only blood was sampled, and tissue TCR repertoires likely differ from those in blood. Incomplete sequencing was indicated by rarefaction of sorted-subset datasets, despite the large sequencing depth. Compared with non-shared clonotypes, clonotypes shared by all four sorted-subset donors had higher generation probabilities.

The donors were healthy, HIV-negative adults with no recently reported acute infections or vaccinations. Only Caucasian adults living in Nashville, Tennessee, USA were represented among the donors. CD4+ T cells were enriched by magnetic negative selection; naive cells were then positively selected on CD45RA, and the negative fraction formed the memory subset. After blood collection by leukapheresis, PBMCs were isolated using Ficoll-Histopaque density gradient centrifugation and then cryopreserved in the vapor phase of liquid nitrogen. Analytical flow cytometry was used to check the purity and quantity of every magnetically sorted T cell population. Genomic DNA was isolated from each sorted fraction and quantified by UV absorbance on a Nanodrop 2000c. Using the deep immunoSEQ assay, multiplex PCR amplified TCR CDR3 regions from genomic DNA. Extracted genomic DNA from each cell subset was distributed evenly across all wells of several immunoSEQ 96-well plates, and each plate was treated as a replicate. Each replicate PCR for sorted subsets received roughly 0.2 ug genomic DNA, equal to about 30,000 T cell genomes. Purified libraries were quantified with a Qubit 3.0 fluorometer, sized on a Bioanalyzer 2100, and re-quantified with the KAPA Library Quantification kit. Each immunoSEQ 96-well plate was sequenced on its own single-read 150-cycle Illumina NextSeq 550 flow cell. The paper's processing steps were these. Because only junctional sequences without quality scores were contained in the immunoSEQ output, filtering matching that applied to full-length reads could not be performed. To assign V/J genes and CDR3, sequences were annotated using PyIR, a Python wrapper for IgBLAST v1.9, with IMGT germline references. Any read was removed if the V/J assignment was weak (E-value above 1e-6), the CDR3 was missing, or the read contained stop codons, out-of-frame junctions, or ambiguous translated residues. A V3J clonotype was defined by an identical inferred V gene, J gene, and CDR3 amino acid sequence. To compute the percentage overlap between repertoires, the number of shared unique clonotypes was divided by the size of the smaller repertoire. RTK rarefaction, the Chao1 estimator, and Recon v2.1 estimates of unobserved clonotypes were used to assess repertoire richness. OLGA was used to compute generation probabilities for all TCRbeta clonotypes that the gDNA method yielded from a handful of donors. In TCRdb, the immuneACCESS table is reduced to in-frame sequences with V and J assigned. These tables do not hold every clone; where another copy was compared, an unresolved V gene accounts for under half, and the others remain unexplained. The V and J calls and clone size were taken over from that table, and D and trimming were inferred from the DNA. The sample has about 1 million clones on record, around 76% of them singletons. Jointly, the top ten make up around 1.5% of the sample.

The rearrangement joined TRBV18 to TRBJ1-1; the D segment cannot be called with confidence. This clonotype was sampled from a man aged 18 to 30 in good health. Specimen: memory CD4+ T cells sorted from blood. In the paper's terms, the cell subset or site label means: CD45RA-negative fraction. The DNA reads as follows: TGTGCCAGCTCACCACCTGAGGTGAACACTGAAGCTTTCTTT. It codes for CASSPPEVNTEAFF. Reference TRBV18 and TRBJ1-1 proteins supply the regions before and after the CDR3; the full variable domain is: NAGVMQNPRHLVRRRGQEARLRCSPMKGHSHVYWYRQLPEEGLKFMVYLQKENIIDESGMPKERFSAEFPKEGPSILRIQQVVRGDSAAYFCASSPPEVNTEAFFGQGTRLTVV.